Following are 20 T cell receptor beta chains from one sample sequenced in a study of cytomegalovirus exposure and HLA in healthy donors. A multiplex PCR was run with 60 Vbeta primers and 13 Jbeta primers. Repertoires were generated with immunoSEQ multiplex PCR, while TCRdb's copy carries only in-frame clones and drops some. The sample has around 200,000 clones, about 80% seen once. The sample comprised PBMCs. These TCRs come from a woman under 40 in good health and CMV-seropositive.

The CDR3 here is CASSLAGSLYNEQFF. Written as DNA, the CDR3 is TGTGCCAGCAGCTTAGCCGGGTCCCTCTACAATGAGCAGTTCTTC. This rearrangement joins TRBV11-2 to TRBJ2-1; no reliable D call. Germline loops: CDR1 SGHAT, CDR2 FQNNGV. This CDR3 has 15 residues. Trimming shortened V by 1 base and J by 3 bases, and 10 bases separated the two germline ends. Filled out from reference TRBV11-2 and TRBJ2-1, the complete variable domain reads EAGVAQSPRYKIIEKRQSVAFWCNPISGHATLYWYQQILGQGPKLLIQFQNNGVVDDSQLPKDRFSAERLKGVDSTLKIQPAKLEDSAVYLCASSLAGSLYNEQFFGPGTRLTVL.

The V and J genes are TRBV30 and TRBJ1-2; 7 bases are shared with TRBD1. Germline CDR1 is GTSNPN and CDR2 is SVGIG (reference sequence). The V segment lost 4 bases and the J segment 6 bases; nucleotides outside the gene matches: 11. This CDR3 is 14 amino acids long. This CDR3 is CAWKRTGPGDGYTF. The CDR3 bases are TGTGCCTGGAAACGGACAGGCCCTGGGGATGGCTACACCTTC.

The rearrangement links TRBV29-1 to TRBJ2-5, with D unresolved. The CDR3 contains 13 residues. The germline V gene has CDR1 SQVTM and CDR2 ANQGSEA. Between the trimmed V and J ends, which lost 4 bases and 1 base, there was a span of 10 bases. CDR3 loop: CSVVGRSQETQYF. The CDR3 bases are TGCAGCGTTGTGGGCAGATCCCAAGAGACCCAGTACTTC.

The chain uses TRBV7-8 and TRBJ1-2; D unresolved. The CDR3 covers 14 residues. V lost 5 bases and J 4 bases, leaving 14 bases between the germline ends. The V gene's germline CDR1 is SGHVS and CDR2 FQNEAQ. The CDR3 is CASSPNVISYGYTF. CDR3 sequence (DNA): TGTGCCAGCAGCCCCAATGTTATTAGCTATGGCTACACCTTC.

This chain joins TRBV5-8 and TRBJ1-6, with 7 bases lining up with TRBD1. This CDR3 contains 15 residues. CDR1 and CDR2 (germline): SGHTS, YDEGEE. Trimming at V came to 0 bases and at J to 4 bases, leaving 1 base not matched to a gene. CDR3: CASSLEQGYNSPLHF. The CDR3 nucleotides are TGTGCCAGCAGCTTGGAACAGGGGTATAATTCACCCCTCCACTTT.

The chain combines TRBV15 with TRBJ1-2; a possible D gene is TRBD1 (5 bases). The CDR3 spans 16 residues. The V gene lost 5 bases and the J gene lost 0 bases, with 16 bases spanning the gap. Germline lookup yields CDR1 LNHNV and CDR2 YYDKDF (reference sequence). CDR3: CATSARIGAANYGYTF. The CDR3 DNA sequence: TGTGCCACCAGCGCTCGTATAGGGGCAGCTAACTATGGCTACACCTTC.

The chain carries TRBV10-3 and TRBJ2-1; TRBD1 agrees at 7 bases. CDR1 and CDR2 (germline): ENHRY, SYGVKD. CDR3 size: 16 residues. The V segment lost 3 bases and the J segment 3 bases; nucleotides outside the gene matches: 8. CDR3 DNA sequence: TGTGCCATCAGTGACTATAGACAGGGAATCTACAATGAGCAGTTCTTC. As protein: CAISDYRQGIYNEQFF.

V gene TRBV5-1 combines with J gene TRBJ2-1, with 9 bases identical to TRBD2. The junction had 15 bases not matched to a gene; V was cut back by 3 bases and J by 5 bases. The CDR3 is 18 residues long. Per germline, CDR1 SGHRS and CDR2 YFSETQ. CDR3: CASSSPPRGSGGHNEQFF. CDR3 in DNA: TGCGCCAGCAGCTCCCCTCCCCGAGGTAGCGGGGGCCACAATGAGCAGTTCTTC.

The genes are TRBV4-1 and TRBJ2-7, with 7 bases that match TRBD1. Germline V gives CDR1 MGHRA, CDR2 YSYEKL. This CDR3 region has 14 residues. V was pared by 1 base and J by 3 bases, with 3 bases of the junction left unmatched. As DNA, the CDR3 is TGCGCCAGCAGCCAAGGGACAGGCCTCTACGAGCAGTACTTC. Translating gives CASSQGTGLYEQYF.

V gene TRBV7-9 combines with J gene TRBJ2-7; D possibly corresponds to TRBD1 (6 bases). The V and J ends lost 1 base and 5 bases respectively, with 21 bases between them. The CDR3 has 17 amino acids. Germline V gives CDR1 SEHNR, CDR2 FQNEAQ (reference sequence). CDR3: CASSLVGWRTDGNEQYF. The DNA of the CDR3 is TGTGCCAGCAGCTTAGTGGGGTGGCGGACAGATGGAAACGAGCAGTACTTC.

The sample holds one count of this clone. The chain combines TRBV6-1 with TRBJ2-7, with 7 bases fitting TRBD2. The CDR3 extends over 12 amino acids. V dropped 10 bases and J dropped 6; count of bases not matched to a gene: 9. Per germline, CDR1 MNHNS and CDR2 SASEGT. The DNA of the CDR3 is TGTGCCACCCAAAGCGGGATCCTCGAGCAGTACTTC. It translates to CATQSGILEQYF.

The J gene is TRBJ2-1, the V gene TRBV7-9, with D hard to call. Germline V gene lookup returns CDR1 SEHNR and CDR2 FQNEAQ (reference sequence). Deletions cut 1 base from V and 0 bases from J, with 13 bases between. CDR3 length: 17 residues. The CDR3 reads CASSLVAGASSYNEQFF. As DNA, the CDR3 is TGTGCCAGCAGCTTAGTCGCCGGAGCCAGCTCCTACAATGAGCAGTTCTTC.

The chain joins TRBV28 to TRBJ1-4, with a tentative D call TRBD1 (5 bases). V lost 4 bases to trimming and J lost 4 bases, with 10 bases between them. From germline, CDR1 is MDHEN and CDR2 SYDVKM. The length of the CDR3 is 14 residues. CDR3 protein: CASSSDRFNEKLFF. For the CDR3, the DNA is TGTGCCAGCAGTTCTGACAGATTTAATGAAAAACTGTTTTTT.

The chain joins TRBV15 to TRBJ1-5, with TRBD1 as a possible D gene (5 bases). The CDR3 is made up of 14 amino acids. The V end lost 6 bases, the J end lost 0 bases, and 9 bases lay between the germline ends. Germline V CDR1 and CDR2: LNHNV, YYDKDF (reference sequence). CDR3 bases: TGTGCCACCAGAAGGGGAGGTAGCAATCAGCCCCAGCATTTT. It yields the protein CATRRGGSNQPQHF.

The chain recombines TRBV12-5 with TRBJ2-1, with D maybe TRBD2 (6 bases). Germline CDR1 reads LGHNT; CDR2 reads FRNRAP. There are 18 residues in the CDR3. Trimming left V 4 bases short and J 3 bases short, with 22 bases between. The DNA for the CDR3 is TGTGCTAGTGGTTGGGGGGAGAAGCGGCTTCGTATCTACAATGAGCAGTTCTTC. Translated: CASGWGEKRLRIYNEQFF.

The CDR3 coding sequence is TGCGCCAGCAGCCTTCGACAGGCCTCTAACTATGGCTACACCTTC. Translating it yields CASSLRQASNYGYTF. J is TRBJ1-2 and V is TRBV4-1, with TRBD1 as a possible D gene (6 bases). Trimming cost V 4 bases and J 0 bases, with 12 bases left between them. Germline loops: CDR1 MGHRA, CDR2 YSYEKL. This CDR3 is built from 15 residues.

As DNA, the CDR3 is TGTGCCAGCTCACCAACGACAGGGCGAGATCAGCCCCAGCATTTT. Its translation: CASSPTTGRDQPQHF. The V and J genes are TRBV18 and TRBJ1-5, with 7 positions matching TRBD1. CDR3 length: 15 residues. J lost 5 bases, V lost 2 bases, and 6 bases had no gene match. Germline assignment: CDR1 KGHSH and CDR2 LQKENI.

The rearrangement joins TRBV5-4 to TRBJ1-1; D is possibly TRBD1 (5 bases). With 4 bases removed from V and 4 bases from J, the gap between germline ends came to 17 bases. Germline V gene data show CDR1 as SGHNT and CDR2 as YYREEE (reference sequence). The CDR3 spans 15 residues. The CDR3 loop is CASSASPGSGTEAFF. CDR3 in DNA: TGTGCCAGCAGCGCATCCCCAGGGTCAGGCACTGAAGCTTTCTTT.

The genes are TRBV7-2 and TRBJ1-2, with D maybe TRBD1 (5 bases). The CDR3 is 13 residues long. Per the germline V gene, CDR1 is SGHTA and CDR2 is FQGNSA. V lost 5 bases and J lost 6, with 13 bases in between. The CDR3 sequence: CASSTSRVNGYTF. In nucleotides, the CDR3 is TGTGCCAGCAGCACTTCCAGGGTAAATGGCTACACCTTC. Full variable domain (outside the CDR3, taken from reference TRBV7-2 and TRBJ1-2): GAGVSQSPSNKVTEKGKDVELRCDPISGHTALYWYRQSLGQGLEFLIYFQGNSAPDKSGLPSDRFSAERTGGSVSTLTIQRTQQEDSAVYLCASSTSRVNGYTFGSGTRLTVV.

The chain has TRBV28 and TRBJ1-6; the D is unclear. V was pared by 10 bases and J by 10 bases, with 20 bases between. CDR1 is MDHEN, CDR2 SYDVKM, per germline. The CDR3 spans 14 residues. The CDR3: CATFSSTPRSPLHF. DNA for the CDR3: TGTGCCACCTTCAGCTCCACACCTAGATCACCCCTCCACTTT. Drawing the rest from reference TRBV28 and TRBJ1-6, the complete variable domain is DVKVTQSSRYLVKRTGEKVFLECVQDMDHENMFWYRQDPGLGLRLIYFSYDVKMKEKGDIPEGYSVSREKKERFSLILESASTNQTSMYLCATFSSTPRSPLHFGNGTRLTVT.